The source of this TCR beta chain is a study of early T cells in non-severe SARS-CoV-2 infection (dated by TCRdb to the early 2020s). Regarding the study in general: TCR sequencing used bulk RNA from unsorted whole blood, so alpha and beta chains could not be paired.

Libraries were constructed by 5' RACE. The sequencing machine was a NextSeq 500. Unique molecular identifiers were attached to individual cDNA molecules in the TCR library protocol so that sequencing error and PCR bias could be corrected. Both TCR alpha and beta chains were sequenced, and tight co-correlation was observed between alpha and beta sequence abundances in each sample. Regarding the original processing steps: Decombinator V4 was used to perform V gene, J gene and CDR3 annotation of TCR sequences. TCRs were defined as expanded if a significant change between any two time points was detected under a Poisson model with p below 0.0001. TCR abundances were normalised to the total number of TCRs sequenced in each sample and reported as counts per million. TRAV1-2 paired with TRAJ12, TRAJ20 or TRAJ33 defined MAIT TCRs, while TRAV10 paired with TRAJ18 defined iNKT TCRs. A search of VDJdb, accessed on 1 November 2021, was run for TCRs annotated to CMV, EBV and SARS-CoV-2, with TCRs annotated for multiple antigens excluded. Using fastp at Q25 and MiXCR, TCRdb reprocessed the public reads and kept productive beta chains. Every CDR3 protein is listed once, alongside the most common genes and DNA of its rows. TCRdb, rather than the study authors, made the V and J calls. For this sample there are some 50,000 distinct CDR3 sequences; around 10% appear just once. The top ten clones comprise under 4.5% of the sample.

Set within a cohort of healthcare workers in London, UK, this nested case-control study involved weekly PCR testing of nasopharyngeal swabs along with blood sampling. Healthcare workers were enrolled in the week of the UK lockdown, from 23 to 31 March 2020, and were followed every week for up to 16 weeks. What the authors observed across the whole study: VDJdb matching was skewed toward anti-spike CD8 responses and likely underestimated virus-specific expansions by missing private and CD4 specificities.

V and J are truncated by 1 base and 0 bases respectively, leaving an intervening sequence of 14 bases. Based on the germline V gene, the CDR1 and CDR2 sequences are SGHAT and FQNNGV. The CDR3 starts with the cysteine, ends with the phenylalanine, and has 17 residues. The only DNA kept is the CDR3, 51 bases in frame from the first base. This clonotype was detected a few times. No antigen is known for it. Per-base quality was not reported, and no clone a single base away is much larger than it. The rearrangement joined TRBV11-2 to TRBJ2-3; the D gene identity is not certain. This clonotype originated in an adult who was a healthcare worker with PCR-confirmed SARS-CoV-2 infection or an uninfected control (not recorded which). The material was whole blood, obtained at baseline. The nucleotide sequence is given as TGTGCCAGCAGCTTAGGAGGCAACCTCGCTAGCACAGATACGCAGTATTTT. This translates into CASSLGGNLASTDTQYF.